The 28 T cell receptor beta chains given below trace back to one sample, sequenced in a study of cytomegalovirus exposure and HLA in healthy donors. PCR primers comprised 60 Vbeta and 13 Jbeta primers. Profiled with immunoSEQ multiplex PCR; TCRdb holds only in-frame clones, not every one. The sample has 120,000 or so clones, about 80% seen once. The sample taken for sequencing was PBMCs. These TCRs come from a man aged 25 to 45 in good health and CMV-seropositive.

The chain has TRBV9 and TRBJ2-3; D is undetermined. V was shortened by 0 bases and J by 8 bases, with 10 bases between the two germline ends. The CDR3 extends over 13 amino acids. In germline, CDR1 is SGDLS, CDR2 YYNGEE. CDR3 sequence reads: CASSVGVESTQYF. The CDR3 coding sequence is TGTGCCAGCAGCGTAGGAGTGGAGTCTACGCAGTATTTT.

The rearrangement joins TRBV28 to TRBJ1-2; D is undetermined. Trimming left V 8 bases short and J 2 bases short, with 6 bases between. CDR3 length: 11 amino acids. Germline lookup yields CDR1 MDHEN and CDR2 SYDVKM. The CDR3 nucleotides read TGTGCCAGCGGGCAGAACTATGGCTACACCTTC. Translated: CASGQNYGYTF.

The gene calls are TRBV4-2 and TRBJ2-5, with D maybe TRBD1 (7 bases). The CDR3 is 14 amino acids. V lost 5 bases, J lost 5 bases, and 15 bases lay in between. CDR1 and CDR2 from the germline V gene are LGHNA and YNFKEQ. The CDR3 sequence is CASSVGGGGETQYF. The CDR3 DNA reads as TGTGCCAGCAGCGTAGGAGGGGGCGGGGAGACCCAGTACTTC.

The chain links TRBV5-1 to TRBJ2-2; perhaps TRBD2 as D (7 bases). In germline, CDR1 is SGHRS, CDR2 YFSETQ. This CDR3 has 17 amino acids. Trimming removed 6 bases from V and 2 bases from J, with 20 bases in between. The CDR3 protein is CASTLRGATSNTGELFF. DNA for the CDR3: TGCGCCAGCACTCTACGGGGGGCGACTTCCAACACCGGGGAGCTGTTTTTT. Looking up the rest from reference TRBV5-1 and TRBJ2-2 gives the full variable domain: KAGVTQTPRYLIKTRGQQVTLSCSPISGHRSVSWYQQTPGQGLQFLFEYFSETQRNKGNFPGRFSGRQFSNSRSEMNVSTLELGDSALYLCASTLRGATSNTGELFFGEGSRLTVL.

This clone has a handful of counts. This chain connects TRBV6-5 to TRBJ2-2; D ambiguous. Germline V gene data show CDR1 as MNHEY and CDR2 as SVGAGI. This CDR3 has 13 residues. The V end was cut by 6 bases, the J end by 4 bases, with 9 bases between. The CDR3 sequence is CASRPTSTGELFF. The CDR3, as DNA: TGTGCCAGCAGACCGACATCCACCGGGGAGCTGTTTTTT.

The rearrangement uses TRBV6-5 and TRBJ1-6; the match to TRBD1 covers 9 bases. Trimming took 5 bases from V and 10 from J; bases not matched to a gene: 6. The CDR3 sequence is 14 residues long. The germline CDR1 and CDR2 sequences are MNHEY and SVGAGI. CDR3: CASSGDRAGSPLHF. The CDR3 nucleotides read TGTGCCAGCAGTGGGGACAGGGCTGGGTCACCCCTCCACTTT.

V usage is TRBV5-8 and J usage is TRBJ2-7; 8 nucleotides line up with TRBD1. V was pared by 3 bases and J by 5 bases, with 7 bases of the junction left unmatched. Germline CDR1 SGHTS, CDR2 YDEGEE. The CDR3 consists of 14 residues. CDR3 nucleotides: TGTGCCAGCAGCTCCATGCAGGGGGCTCACGAGCAGTACTTC. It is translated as CASSSMQGAHEQYF.

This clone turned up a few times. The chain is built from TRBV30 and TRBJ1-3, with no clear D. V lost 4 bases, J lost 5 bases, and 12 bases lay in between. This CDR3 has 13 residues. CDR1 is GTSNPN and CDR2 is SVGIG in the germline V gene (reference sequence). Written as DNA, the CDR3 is TGTGCCTGGAAGTATGAGATGAGAAACACCATATATTTT. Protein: CAWKYEMRNTIYF.

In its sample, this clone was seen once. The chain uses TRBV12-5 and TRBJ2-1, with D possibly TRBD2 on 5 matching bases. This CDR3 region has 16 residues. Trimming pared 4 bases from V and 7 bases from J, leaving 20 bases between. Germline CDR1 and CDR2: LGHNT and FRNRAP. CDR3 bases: TGTGCTAGTGGTTCTCCGGACTTGCCCATAGAAAATGAGCAGTTCTTC. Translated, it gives CASGSPDLPIENEQFF.

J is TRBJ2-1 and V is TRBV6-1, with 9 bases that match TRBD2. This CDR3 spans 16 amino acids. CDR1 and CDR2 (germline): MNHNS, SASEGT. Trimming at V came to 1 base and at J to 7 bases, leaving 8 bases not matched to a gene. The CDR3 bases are TGTGCCAGCAGTGAAGGTGGCGGGGGGGTTTATAATGAGCAGTTCTTC. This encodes CASSEGGGGVYNEQFF.

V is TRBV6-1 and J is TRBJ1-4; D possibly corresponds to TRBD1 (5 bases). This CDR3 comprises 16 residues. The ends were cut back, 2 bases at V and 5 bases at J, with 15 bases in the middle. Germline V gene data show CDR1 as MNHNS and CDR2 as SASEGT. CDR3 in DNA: TGTGCCAGCAGTGAATCGGTTGGTCAGGGCAATGAAAAACTGTTTTTT. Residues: CASSESVGQGNEKLFF.

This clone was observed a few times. The CDR3 sequence: CASRRQGSYNEQFF. As DNA, the CDR3 is TGTGCCAGCAGGAGACAGGGCTCCTACAATGAGCAGTTCTTC. This chain joins TRBV6-5 and TRBJ2-1; 7 nucleotides match TRBD1. J was trimmed by 0 bases and V by 6 bases; bases with no gene match: 2. The CDR3 loop spans 14 amino acids. The germline V gene encodes CDR1 MNHEY and CDR2 SVGAGI.

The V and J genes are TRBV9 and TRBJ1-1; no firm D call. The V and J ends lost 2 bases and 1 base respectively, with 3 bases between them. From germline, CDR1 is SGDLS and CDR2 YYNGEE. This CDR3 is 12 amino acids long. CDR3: CASSVQNTEAFF. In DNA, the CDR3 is TGTGCCAGCAGCGTCCAGAACACTGAAGCTTTCTTT.

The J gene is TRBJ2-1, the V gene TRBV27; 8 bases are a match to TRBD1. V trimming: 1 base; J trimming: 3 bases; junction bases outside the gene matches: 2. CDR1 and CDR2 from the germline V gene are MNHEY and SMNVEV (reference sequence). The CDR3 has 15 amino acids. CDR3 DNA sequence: TGTGCCAGCAGTTTATGGGGACAGGACTACAATGAGCAGTTCTTC. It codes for CASSLWGQDYNEQFF.

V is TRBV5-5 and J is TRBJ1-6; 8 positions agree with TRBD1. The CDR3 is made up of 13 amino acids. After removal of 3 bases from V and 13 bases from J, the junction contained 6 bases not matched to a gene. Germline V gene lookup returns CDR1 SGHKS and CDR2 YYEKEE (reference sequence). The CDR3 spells CASSWDRNPPLHF. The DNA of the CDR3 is TGTGCCAGCAGCTGGGACAGGAATCCGCCCCTCCACTTT.

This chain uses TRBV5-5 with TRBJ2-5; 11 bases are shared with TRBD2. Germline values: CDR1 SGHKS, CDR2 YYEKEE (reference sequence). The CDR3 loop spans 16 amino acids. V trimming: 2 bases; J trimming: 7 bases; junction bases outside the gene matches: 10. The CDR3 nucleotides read TGTGCCAGCAGCTTAAGACTAGCGGGGACTTTAGGGACCCAGTACTTC. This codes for CASSLRLAGTLGTQYF.

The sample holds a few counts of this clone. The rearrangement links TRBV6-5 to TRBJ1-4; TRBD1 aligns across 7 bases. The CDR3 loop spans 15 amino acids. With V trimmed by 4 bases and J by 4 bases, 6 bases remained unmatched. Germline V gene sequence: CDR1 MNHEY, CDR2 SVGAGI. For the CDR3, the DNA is TGTGCCAGCAGTTTCCAACAGGGGCGTAATGAAAAACTGTTTTTT. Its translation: CASSFQQGRNEKLFF.

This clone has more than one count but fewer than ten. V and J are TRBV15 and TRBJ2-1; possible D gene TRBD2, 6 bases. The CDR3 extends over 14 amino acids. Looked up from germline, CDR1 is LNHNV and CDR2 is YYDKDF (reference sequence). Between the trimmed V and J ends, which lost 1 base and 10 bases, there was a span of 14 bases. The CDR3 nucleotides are TGTGCCACCAGCAGAGGGAGGGCTAGCCAAGAGCAGTTCTTC. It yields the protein CATSRGRASQEQFF.

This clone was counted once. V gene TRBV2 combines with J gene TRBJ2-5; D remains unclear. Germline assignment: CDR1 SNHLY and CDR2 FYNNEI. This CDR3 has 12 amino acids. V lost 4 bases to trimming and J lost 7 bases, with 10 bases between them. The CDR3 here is CASSAESGTQYF. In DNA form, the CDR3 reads TGTGCCAGCAGTGCCGAGTCTGGGACCCAGTACTTC. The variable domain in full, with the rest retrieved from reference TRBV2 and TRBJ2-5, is EPEVTQTPSHQVTQMGQEVILRCVPISNHLYFYWYRQILGQKVEFLVSFYNNEISEKSEIFDDQFSVERPDGSNFTLKIRSTKLEDSAMYFCASSAESGTQYFGPGTRLLVL.

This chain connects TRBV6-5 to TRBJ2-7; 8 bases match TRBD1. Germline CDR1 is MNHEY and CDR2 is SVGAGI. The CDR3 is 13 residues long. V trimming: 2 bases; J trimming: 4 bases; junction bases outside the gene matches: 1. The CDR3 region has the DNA TGTGCCAGCAGTTACAACAGGGGGTACGAGCAGTACTTC. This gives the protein CASSYNRGYEQYF.

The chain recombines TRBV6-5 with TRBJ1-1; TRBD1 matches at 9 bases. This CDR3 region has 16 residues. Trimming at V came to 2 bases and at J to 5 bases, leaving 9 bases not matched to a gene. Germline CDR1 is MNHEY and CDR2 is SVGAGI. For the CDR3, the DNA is TGTGCCAGCAGTTACCCAGGACAGGGGCGGGGAACTGAAGCTTTCTTT. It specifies CASSYPGQGRGTEAFF.

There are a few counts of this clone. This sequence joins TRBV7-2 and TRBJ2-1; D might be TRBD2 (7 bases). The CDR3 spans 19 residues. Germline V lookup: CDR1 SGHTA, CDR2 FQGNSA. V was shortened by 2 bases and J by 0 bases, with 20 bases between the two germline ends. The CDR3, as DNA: TGTGCCAGCAGCTTAAGGGGGGGGAACTCGCGAAGCTCCTACAATGAGCAGTTCTTC. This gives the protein CASSLRGGNSRSSYNEQFF.

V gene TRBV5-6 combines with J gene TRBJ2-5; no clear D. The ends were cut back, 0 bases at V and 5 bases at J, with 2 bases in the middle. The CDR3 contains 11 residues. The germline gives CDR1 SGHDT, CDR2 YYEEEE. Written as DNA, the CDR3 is TGTGCCAGCAGCTTGGCTGAGACCCAGTACTTC. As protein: CASSLAETQYF.

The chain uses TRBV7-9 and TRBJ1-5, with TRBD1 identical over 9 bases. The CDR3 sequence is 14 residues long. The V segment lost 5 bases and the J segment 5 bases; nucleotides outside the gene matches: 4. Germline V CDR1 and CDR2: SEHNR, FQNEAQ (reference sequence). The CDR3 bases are TGTGCCAGCAGCCCGGGACAGGGTGATCAGCCCCAGCATTTT. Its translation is CASSPGQGDQPQHF.

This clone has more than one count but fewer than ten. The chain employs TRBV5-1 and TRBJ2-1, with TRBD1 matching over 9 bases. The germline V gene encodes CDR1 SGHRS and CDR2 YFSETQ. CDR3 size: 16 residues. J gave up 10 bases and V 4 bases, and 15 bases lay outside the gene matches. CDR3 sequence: CASSIMTGGSGGEQFF. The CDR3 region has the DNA TGCGCCAGCAGCATAATGACAGGGGGTAGTGGTGGGGAGCAGTTCTTC.

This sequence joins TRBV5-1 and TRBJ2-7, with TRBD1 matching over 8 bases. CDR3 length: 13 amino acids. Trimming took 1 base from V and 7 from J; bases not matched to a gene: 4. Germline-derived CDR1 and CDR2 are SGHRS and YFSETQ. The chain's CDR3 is CASSLQGAEEQYF. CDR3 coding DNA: TGCGCCAGCAGCTTGCAGGGGGCTGAAGAGCAGTACTTC.

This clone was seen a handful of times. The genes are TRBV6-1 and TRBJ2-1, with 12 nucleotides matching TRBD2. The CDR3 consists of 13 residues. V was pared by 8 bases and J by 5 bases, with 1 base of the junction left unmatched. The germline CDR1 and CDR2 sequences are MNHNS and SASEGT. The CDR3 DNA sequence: TGTGCCAGCCGGACTAGCGGGGACAATGAGCAGTTCTTC. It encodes CASRTSGDNEQFF.

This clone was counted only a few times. CDR3 DNA sequence: TGTGCTAGTGGTCTATCAGGGTGGGATACGCAGTATTTT. Amino acids: CASGLSGWDTQYF. The V gene is TRBV12-5, the J gene TRBJ2-3, with a tentative D call TRBD1 (5 bases). Germline V CDR1 and CDR2: LGHNT, FRNRAP. The V gene lost 5 bases and the J gene lost 6 bases, with 12 bases spanning the gap. The CDR3 is 13 residues long.